This record looks at one T cell receptor beta chain sequence and its context. The germline V gene has CDR1 SGHRS and CDR2 YFSETQ. The V segment lost 7 bases and the J segment 4 bases; nucleotides outside the gene matches: 8. The CDR3 covers 14 residues. These data are taken from a study of sequential checkpoint blockade in melanoma. Study summary: About 90 pretreatment tumor DNA samples were TCRβ immunosequenced. After nivolumab or ipilimumab alone, about two dozen patients had week-13 rebiopsies.

This table comes from immunoSEQ multiplex PCR, and its TCRdb copy is limited to in-frame clones, with some not included. Of some 11,000 clones detected, about 26% appear once; the ten largest clones hold over 25%. Treatment meaning: randomized to nivolumab then ipilimumab (arm A) or the reverse (arm B). The sample was tumor tissue (inferred from file names), taken from a patient given nivolumab and ipilimumab in sequence. The origin of this receptor is a human donor with melanoma. The chain carries TRBV5-1 and TRBJ2-7, with 10 positions matching TRBD2. DNA for the CDR3: TGCGCCAGCGGACCTGGGACTAGCGCTTACGAGCAGTACTTC. Amino acids: CASGPGTSAYEQYF.